The rows below give T cell receptor beta chains drawn from one sample of a study of blood T cell repertoires in COVID-19. TCRdb keeps only in-frame clones here, not all; method: immunoSEQ multiplex PCR. The table lists 150,000 to 200,000 clones, roughly 89% of them singletons. Sample: peripheral blood. The receptors shown here come from a woman in her forties or fifties with acute or convalescent COVID-19. CDR3s include the opening cysteine and the closing phenylalanine or tryptophan. Fields, in order: D gene, clone size, V gene, J gene, CDR3 length, CDR3 protein, CDR3 DNA. A D gene is named only where the DNA matches it firmly. Clone sizes are given selectively: once, few, many, or a class where the clone is expanded.

>TRBD1|NA|TRBV2|TRBJ2-2|14
CASSGTGSTGELFF
TGTGCCAGCAGTGGGACAGGGTCCACCGGGGAGCTGTTTTTT
>NA|few|TRBV4-3|TRBJ1-5|15
CASSQEAGTHQPQHF
TGCGCCAGCAGCCAAGAAGCAGGGACACATCAGCCCCAGCATTTT
>TRBD1|once|TRBV30|TRBJ1-2|14
CAWSGDRVAYGYTF
TGTGCCTGGAGTGGGGACAGGGTCGCCTATGGCTACACCTTC
>TRBD1|NA|TRBV7-3|TRBJ1-1|13
CASSPPGGTEAFF
TGTGCCAGCAGCCCCCCAGGGGGGACTGAAGCTTTCTTT
>NA|NA|TRBV5-1|TRBJ1-4|14
CASSLNRDREKLFF
TGCGCCAGCAGCCTGAACAGGGATCGGGAAAAACTGTTTTTT
>TRBD1|few|TRBV19|TRBJ1-5|12
CASETGRQGLHF
TGTGCCAGCGAGACAGGGAGGCAGGGTTTACATTTT
>NA|few|TRBV12-3/TRBV12-4|TRBJ1-2|12
CASSLTLYGYTF
TGTGCCAGCAGTTTAACTCTGTATGGCTACACCTTC
>TRBD1|NA|TRBV19|TRBJ1-2|15
CASSIAPGGNYGYTF
TGTGCCAGTAGTATAGCTCCAGGGGGAAACTATGGCTACACCTTC
>NA|NA|TRBV7-3|TRBJ1-6|16
CASSLDARGGHSPLHF
TGTGCCAGCAGCTTGGACGCGAGGGGAGGGCATTCACCCCTCCACTTT
>NA|NA|TRBV5-8|TRBJ1-1|15
CASSPGAGTYTEAFF
TGTGCCAGCAGCCCAGGGGCAGGGACCTACACTGAAGCTTTCTTT
>NA|NA|TRBV18|TRBJ2-3|12
CASSASTDTQYF
TGTGCCAGCTCGGCAAGCACAGATACGCAGTATTTT
>TRBD2|NA|TRBV4-3|TRBJ2-3|17
CASSPGLAGGRADTQYF
TGCGCCAGCAGTCCGGGACTAGCGGGGGGTAGAGCAGATACGCAGTATTTT
>TRBD1|NA|TRBV19|TRBJ1-2|14
CASSWTGGDYGYTF
TGTGCCAGTAGCTGGACAGGGGGCGACTATGGCTACACCTTC
>TRBD1|NA|TRBV2|TRBJ1-5|17
CASSATGGAFSNQPQHF
TGTGCCAGCAGTGCGACAGGGGGTGCTTTTAGCAATCAGCCCCAGCATTTT
>TRBD2|NA|TRBV4-2|TRBJ2-1|15
CASSQISGGKYEQFF
TGTGCCAGCAGCCAGATTAGCGGGGGGAAATATGAGCAGTTCTTC
>TRBD2|NA|TRBV7-7|TRBJ2-1|15
CASSRSGSSYNEQFF
TGTGCCAGCAGCCGGAGCGGGAGCTCCTACAATGAGCAGTTCTTC
>NA|NA|TRBV24-1|TRBJ2-7|11
CATSRSHEQYF
TGTGCCACCAGCCGTTCCCACGAGCAGTACTTC
>TRBD2|NA|TRBV11-2|TRBJ2-7|16
CASSLSLAGDSYEQYF
TGTGCCAGCAGCTTGTCCCTAGCGGGGGACTCCTACGAGCAGTACTTC
>TRBD1|NA|TRBV19|TRBJ1-3|15
CASRPGDSRGNTIYF
TGTGCCAGTAGGCCCGGGGACAGCCGTGGAAACACCATATATTTT
>TRBD1|NA|TRBV25-1|TRBJ1-2|14
CASSESPGGYGYTF
TGTGCCAGCAGTGAATCCCCAGGGGGGTACGGCTACACCTTC
>TRBD1|NA|TRBV30|TRBJ1-4|15
CAWGTGAPTNEKLFF
TGTGCCTGGGGTACAGGGGCCCCCACTAATGAAAAACTGTTTTTT
>NA|few|TRBV7-3|TRBJ1-1|13
CASSLVEDTEAFF
TGTGCCAGCAGCTTAGTGGAGGACACTGAAGCTTTCTTT
>TRBD1|NA|TRBV15|TRBJ2-7|15
CATSSGTGTIYEQYF
TGTGCCACCAGCTCCGGGACAGGGACTATCTACGAGCAGTACTTC
>NA|NA|TRBV7-7|TRBJ2-2|12
CASSLGSGELFF
TGTGCCAGCAGCTTAGGGAGCGGGGAGCTGTTTTTT
>TRBD1|NA|TRBV5-1|TRBJ1-4|13
CASRTGWEEKLFF
TGCGCCAGCAGGACAGGGTGGGAGGAAAAACTGTTTTTT
>NA|NA|TRBV7-2|TRBJ2-5|14
CASSLRSGQETQYF
TGTGCCAGCAGCTTACGGTCGGGGCAAGAGACCCAGTACTTC
>TRBD2|NA|TRBV13|TRBJ2-1|15
CASSAHVRGNNEQFF
TGTGCCAGCAGCGCCCACGTGCGGGGGAACAATGAGCAGTTCTTC
>NA|NA|TRBV10-2|TRBJ1-2|13
CASRPGWDYGYTF
TGCGCCAGCAGACCAGGGTGGGATTATGGCTACACCTTC
>NA|few|TRBV19|TRBJ1-4|13
CASKDSFNEKLFF
TGTGCCAGTAAGGACAGCTTTAATGAAAAACTGTTTTTT
>NA|once|TRBV9|TRBJ1-5|13
CARKRGAGQPQHF
TGTGCCAGAAAACGGGGGGCGGGTCAGCCCCAGCATTTT
>TRBD1|few|TRBV11-2|TRBJ1-2|14
CASSPGQGGVGYTF
TGTGCCAGCAGCCCAGGACAGGGCGGTGTGGGCTACACCTTC